A single sample is the source of the 24 T cell receptor beta chains below, sequenced in a study of blood T cell repertoires in COVID-19. Clones were sequenced by immunoSEQ multiplex PCR, and TCRdb holds only the in-frame ones, with some missing. This sample has roughly 150,000 clones, with more than 75% found just once. The specimen sequenced was peripheral blood. These receptors came from a man aged 50-59 years who had recovered from COVID-19.

The chain uses TRBV28 and TRBJ2-5, with 7 bases aligning to TRBD2. This CDR3 has 14 amino acids. The germline V gene encodes CDR1 MDHEN and CDR2 SYDVKM. V shed 10 bases, J shed 5 bases, and the junction held 13 bases outside the gene matches. The CDR3 protein is CATSLGGFSETQYF. The CDR3, as DNA: TGTGCCACCTCACTGGGGGGGTTTTCTGAGACCCAGTACTTC.

The gene calls are TRBV6-2 or TRBV6-3 and TRBJ2-1; 13 bases agree with TRBD2. This CDR3 has 15 amino acids. J gave up 7 bases and V 6 bases, and 6 bases lay outside the gene matches. The germline gives CDR1 MNHEY, CDR2 SVGEGT. The CDR3 region has the DNA TGTGCCAGCAGCCTACTAGCGGGGGGGGTAAATGAGCAGTTCTTC. This sequence encodes CASSLLAGGVNEQFF.

This clone was detected only once. This chain connects TRBV6-5 to TRBJ1-2; weak D call: TRBD1 (5 bases). V was trimmed by 6 bases and J by 4 bases, leaving 12 bases between them. The CDR3 has 13 amino acids. Germline CDR1 MNHEY, CDR2 SVGAGI. The CDR3 region has the DNA TGTGCCAGCAGAGGAGGGACGAGCTATGGCTACACCTTC. This codes for CASRGGTSYGYTF.

This sequence joins TRBV25-1 and TRBJ1-5; D uncertain. Looked up from germline, CDR1 is MGHDK and CDR2 is SYGVNS. The CDR3 extends over 13 amino acids. Trimming took off 5 bases at V and 2 bases at J, with 7 bases between the two ends. The DNA of the CDR3 is TGTGCCAGCAGTCCGGGAGGCAATCAGCCCCAGCATTTT. Translation: CASSPGGNQPQHF.

The V gene is TRBV29-1, the J gene TRBJ2-5, with 10 bases matching TRBD2. CDR3 size: 17 residues. Germline V gene data show CDR1 as SQVTM and CDR2 as ANQGSEA. Trimming cost V 7 bases and J 5 bases; bases outside gene matches: 19. The chain's CDR3 is CSAPGGFLAGVSETQYF. CDR3 sequence (DNA): TGCAGCGCGCCCGGGGGCTTTCTAGCGGGAGTTTCGGAGACCCAGTACTTC.

V gene TRBV7-3 combines with J gene TRBJ2-3, with 10 bases that match TRBD2. The germline gives CDR1 SGHTA, CDR2 FQGTGA. There are 15 residues in the CDR3. V lost 5 bases and J lost 3; bases outside the gene matches: 5. This CDR3 is CASSIIAGGTDTQYF. The CDR3 DNA reads TGTGCCAGCAGCATTATAGCGGGAGGAACAGATACGCAGTATTTT.

This clone was detected many times. This chain's CDR3 is CASSLFRQGANIQYF. As DNA, the CDR3 is TGTGCCAGCAGCTTATTTAGACAGGGGGCAAACATTCAGTACTTC. The rearrangement joins TRBV7-7 to TRBJ2-4; 10 nucleotides match TRBD1. CDR3 size: 15 residues. J was trimmed by 6 bases and V by 2 bases; bases with no gene match: 4. Germline CDR1 and CDR2: SSHAT and FNYEAQ (reference sequence).

For the CDR3, the DNA is TGTGCCAGCAGCTGGGGACAGGGGGCAACCGGGGAGCTGTTTTTT. Amino acids: CASSWGQGATGELFF. The rearrangement links TRBV5-8 to TRBJ2-2, with TRBD1 identical over 12 bases. The CDR3 contains 15 residues. Unmatched junction bases numbered 2, after V lost 3 bases and J lost 5 bases. Germline CDR1 is SGHTS and CDR2 is YDEGEE.

This clone was observed a single time. The chain carries TRBV19 and TRBJ1-5, with TRBD1 as a possible D gene (6 bases). The CDR3 spans 16 residues. V was pared by 3 bases and J by 0 bases, with 12 bases between. Germline V gives CDR1 LNHDA, CDR2 SQIVND (reference sequence). CDR3 amino acids: CASSIGQIYSNQPQHF. CDR3 DNA: TGTGCCAGTAGTATTGGACAGATTTATAGCAATCAGCCCCAGCATTTT.

The chain combines TRBV7-2 with TRBJ1-5; 7 nucleotides match TRBD1. Trimming removed 7 bases from V and 0 bases from J; junction bases left unmatched: 0. The V gene's germline CDR1 is SGHTA and CDR2 FQGNSA. CDR3 length equals 13 residues. This CDR3 is CASKGASNQPQHF. The CDR3 DNA reads TGTGCCAGCAAGGGGGCTAGCAATCAGCCCCAGCATTTT.

In regard to this clone: This same CDR3 is encoded by further DNA sequences in the sample. The CDR3 DNA is TGTGCCAGCAGCTTGGGCCAGATTAGCAATCAGCCCCAGCATTTT. Its protein product is CASSLGQISNQPQHF. This chain connects TRBV5-6 to TRBJ1-5; no reliable D call. CDR1 is SGHDT, CDR2 YYEEEE, per germline. Deletions cut 0 bases from V and 0 bases from J, with 7 bases between. The CDR3 sequence is 15 residues long.

The rearrangement joins TRBV5-5 to TRBJ2-2; D might be TRBD2 (6 bases). The CDR3 is made up of 16 amino acids. Germline V CDR1 and CDR2: SGHKS, YYEKEE (reference sequence). Trimming removed 0 bases from V and 1 base from J, with 10 bases in between. The CDR3 protein is CASSLAAGGNTGELFF. CDR3 coding DNA: TGTGCCAGCAGCTTGGCCGCCGGGGGGAACACCGGGGAGCTGTTTTTT.

The rearrangement joins TRBV28 to TRBJ2-3; D may be TRBD2 (6 bases). Germline CDR1 reads MDHEN; CDR2 reads SYDVKM. This CDR3 spans 14 amino acids. Trimming cost V 4 bases and J 0 bases, with 8 bases left between them. CDR3 in amino acids: CASSSGGSTDTQYF. Written as DNA, the CDR3 is TGTGCCAGCAGTTCCGGGGGTAGCACAGATACGCAGTATTTT. Combining the CDR3 with reference TRBV28 and TRBJ2-3 gives the whole variable domain DVKVTQSSRYLVKRTGEKVFLECVQDMDHENMFWYRQDPGLGLRLIYFSYDVKMKEKGDIPEGYSVSREKKERFSLILESASTNQTSMYLCASSSGGSTDTQYFGPGTRLTVL.

The chain couples TRBV11-2 to TRBJ1-5; weak D call: TRBD1 (5 bases). The ends were cut back, 1 base at V and 4 bases at J, with 11 bases in the middle. The CDR3 runs 15 residues. Germline lookup yields CDR1 SGHAT and CDR2 FQNNGV. In DNA form, the CDR3 reads TGTGCCAGCAGCTTAGGGGCAGGGTGGAATCAGCCCCAGCATTTT. Protein: CASSLGAGWNQPQHF.

The V and J genes are TRBV6-6 and TRBJ1-1; the D gene is possibly TRBD1 (6 bases). Trimming took 2 bases from V and 4 from J, leaving 11 bases between them. CDR1 and CDR2 (germline): MNHNY, SVGAGI (reference sequence). The CDR3 covers 14 residues. Written as DNA, the CDR3 is TGTGCCAGCAGTTACCAACAGGGTGGCACTGAAGCTTTCTTT. Its protein product is CASSYQQGGTEAFF.

The chain couples TRBV27 to TRBJ2-7; perhaps TRBD1 as D (5 bases). Trimming pared 3 bases from V and 2 bases from J, leaving 8 bases between. This CDR3 is built from 13 residues. Per germline, CDR1 MNHEY and CDR2 SMNVEV (reference sequence). CDR3 in DNA: TGTGCCAGCAGTTTGCAGGGTACCTACGAGCAGTACTTC. It yields the protein CASSLQGTYEQYF.

The V gene is TRBV10-1, the J gene TRBJ2-2; D is unclear. Between the trimmed V and J ends, which lost 5 bases and 2 bases, there was a span of 3 bases. From germline, CDR1 is WNHNN and CDR2 SYGVQD (reference sequence). CDR3 length: 12 residues. The CDR3 sequence: CASSPNTGELFF. In DNA form, the CDR3 reads TGCGCCAGCAGTCCAAACACCGGGGAGCTGTTTTTT.

J is TRBJ2-7 and V is TRBV5-6; TRBD1 agrees at 7 bases. CDR1 and CDR2 from the germline V gene are SGHDT and YYEEEE. Germline trimming cut 4 bases from V and 7 bases from J; bases unmatched to any gene: 5. The CDR3 is 12 amino acids. The CDR3 loop is CASSPGQTEQYF. The CDR3 DNA sequence: TGTGCCAGCAGCCCGGGACAGACTGAGCAGTACTTC.

The CDR3 protein is CASSLEASNYEQYF. The CDR3 DNA reads as TGCGCCAGCAGCTTGGAGGCTAGCAATTACGAGCAGTACTTC. This rearrangement joins TRBV5-1 to TRBJ2-7; perhaps TRBD2 as D (5 bases). V lost 0 bases, J lost 4 bases, and 11 bases lay in between. Germline loops: CDR1 SGHRS, CDR2 YFSETQ. The CDR3 spans 14 residues.

This clone occurred once. The chain links TRBV11-2 to TRBJ2-7; D is perhaps TRBD1 (5 bases). V was trimmed by 0 bases and J by 2 bases, leaving 14 bases between them. The CDR3 loop spans 16 amino acids. CDR1 is SGHAT, CDR2 FQNNGV, per germline. The CDR3 protein is CASSLDWGATTYEQYF. CDR3 nucleotides: TGTGCCAGCAGCTTAGATTGGGGCGCTACTACCTACGAGCAGTACTTC.

The chain couples TRBV18 to TRBJ2-3; 9 nucleotides match TRBD2. The V segment lost 3 bases and the J segment 2 bases; nucleotides outside the gene matches: 3. Germline V CDR1 and CDR2: KGHSH, LQKENI. This CDR3 has 15 amino acids. The CDR3 nucleotides read TGTGCCAGCTCACCGACTAGCGGAGCCACAGATACGCAGTATTTT. This encodes CASSPTSGATDTQYF.

The V call is TRBV12-3 or TRBV12-4, the J call TRBJ2-2, with D hard to call. The CDR3 length is 13 residues. V lost 5 bases to trimming and J lost 5 bases, with 9 bases between them. The CDR3 nucleotides are TGTGCCAGCAGTCCGGGTGTAACCGGGGAGCTGTTTTTT. Translated: CASSPGVTGELFF.

This chain connects TRBV12-5 to TRBJ1-1; 7 bases line up with TRBD1. This CDR3 is built from 15 residues. Germline trimming cut 5 bases from V and 0 bases from J; bases unmatched to any gene: 6. Germline assignment: CDR1 LGHNT and CDR2 FRNRAP. DNA for the CDR3: TGTGCTAGTGGTACGTCGGACAGGATGAACACTGAAGCTTTCTTT. This encodes CASGTSDRMNTEAFF.

This chain's CDR3 is CASSLVGTGGFSQPQHF. CDR3 in DNA: TGTGCCAGCAGCTTAGTAGGGACAGGGGGGTTTTCTCAGCCCCAGCATTTT. The rearrangement links TRBV7-9 to TRBJ1-5, with 11 bases that match TRBD1. The V gene's germline CDR1 is SEHNR and CDR2 FQNEAQ (reference sequence). Trimming cost V 1 base and J 6 bases; bases outside gene matches: 8. CDR3 length equals 17 residues.